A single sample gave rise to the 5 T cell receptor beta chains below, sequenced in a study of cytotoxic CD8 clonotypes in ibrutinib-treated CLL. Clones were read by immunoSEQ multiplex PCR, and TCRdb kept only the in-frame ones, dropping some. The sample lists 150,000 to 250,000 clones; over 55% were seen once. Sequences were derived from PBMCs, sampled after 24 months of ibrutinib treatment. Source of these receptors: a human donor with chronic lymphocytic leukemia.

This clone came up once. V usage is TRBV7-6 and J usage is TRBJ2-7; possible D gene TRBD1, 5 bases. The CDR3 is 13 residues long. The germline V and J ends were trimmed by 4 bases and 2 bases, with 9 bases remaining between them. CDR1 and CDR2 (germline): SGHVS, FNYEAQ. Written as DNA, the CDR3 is TGTGCCAGCAGCTCGTCGACAGCCTACGAGCAGTACTTC. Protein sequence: CASSSSTAYEQYF.

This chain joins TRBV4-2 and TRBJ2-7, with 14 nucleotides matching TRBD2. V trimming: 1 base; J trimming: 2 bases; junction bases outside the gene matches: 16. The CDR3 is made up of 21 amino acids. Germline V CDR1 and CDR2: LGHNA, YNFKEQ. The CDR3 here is CASSQGAHGTSGSGDPYEQYF. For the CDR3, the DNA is TGTGCCAGCAGCCAAGGGGCTCATGGGACTAGCGGGAGTGGGGACCCCTACGAGCAGTACTTC.

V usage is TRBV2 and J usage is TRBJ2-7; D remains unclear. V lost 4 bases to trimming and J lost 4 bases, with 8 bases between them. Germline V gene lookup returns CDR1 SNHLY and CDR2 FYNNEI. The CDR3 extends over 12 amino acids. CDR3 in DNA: TGTGCCAGCAGTGGGGTGGCGTACGAGCAGTACTTC. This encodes CASSGVAYEQYF.

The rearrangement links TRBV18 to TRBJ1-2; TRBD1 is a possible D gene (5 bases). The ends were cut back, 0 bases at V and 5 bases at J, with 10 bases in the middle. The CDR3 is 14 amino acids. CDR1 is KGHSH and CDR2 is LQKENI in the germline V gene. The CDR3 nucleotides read TGTGCCAGCTCACCACCAGCGGGGCCATATGGCTACACCTTC. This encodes CASSPPAGPYGYTF. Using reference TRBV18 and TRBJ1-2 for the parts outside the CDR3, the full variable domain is NAGVMQNPRHLVRRRGQEARLRCSPMKGHSHVYWYRQLPEEGLKFMVYLQKENIIDESGMPKERFSAEFPKEGPSILRIQQVVRGDSAAYFCASSPPAGPYGYTFGSGTRLTVV.

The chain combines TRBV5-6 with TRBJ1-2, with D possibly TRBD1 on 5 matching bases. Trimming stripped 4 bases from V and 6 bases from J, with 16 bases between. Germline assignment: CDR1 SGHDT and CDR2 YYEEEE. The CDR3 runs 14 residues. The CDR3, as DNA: TGTGCCAGCAGCGCCGGTGGACACGGAGATGGCTACACCTTC. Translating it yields CASSAGGHGDGYTF.